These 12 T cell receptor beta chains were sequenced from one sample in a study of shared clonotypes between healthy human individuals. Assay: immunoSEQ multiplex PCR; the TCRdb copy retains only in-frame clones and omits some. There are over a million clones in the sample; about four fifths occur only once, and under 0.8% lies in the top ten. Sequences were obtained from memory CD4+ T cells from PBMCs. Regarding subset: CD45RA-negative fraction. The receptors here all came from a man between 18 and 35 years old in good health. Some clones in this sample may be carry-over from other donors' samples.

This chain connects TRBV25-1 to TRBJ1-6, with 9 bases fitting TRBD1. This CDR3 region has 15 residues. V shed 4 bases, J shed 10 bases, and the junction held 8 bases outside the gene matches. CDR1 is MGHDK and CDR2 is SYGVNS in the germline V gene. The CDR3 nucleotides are TGTGCCAGCAGTGTGGCGGGACAGGGATCCTCACCCCTCCACTTT. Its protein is CASSVAGQGSSPLHF.

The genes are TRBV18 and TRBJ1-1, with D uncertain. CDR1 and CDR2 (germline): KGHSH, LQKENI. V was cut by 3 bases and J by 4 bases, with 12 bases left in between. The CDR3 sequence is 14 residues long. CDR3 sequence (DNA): TGTGCCAGCTCACCCCCTGGTGGTAGCACTGAAGCTTTCTTT. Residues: CASSPPGGSTEAFF.

As DNA, the CDR3 is TGTGCCAGCAGCTTAGGTGCGAACGGGGACTATGGCTACACCTTC. Translating it yields CASSLGANGDYGYTF. The rearrangement links TRBV13 to TRBJ1-2; D gene uncertain. V shed 0 bases and J shed 3 bases, with 11 bases lying between them. From germline, CDR1 is PRHDT and CDR2 FYEKMQ (reference sequence). This CDR3 spans 15 amino acids.

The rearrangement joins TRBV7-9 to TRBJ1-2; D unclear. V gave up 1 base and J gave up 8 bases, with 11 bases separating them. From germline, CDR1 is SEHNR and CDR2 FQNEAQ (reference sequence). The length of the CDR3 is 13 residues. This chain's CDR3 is CASSLDGDLGYTF. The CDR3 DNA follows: TGTGCCAGCAGCTTAGACGGAGACCTCGGCTACACCTTC.

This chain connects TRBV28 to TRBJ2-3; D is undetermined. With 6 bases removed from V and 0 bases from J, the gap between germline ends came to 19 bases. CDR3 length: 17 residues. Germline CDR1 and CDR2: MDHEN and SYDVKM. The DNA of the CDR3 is TGTGCCAGCAGCCCTCGCGACGAGGCAACTAGCACAGATACGCAGTATTTT. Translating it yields CASSPRDEATSTDTQYF.

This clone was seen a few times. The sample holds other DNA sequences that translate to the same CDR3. In DNA, the CDR3 is TGTGCCAGCAGCCCGGGACTTACCTACGAGCAGTACTTC. Translating gives CASSPGLTYEQYF. This chain links TRBV5-4 with TRBJ2-7; TRBD2 might be the D (6 bases). Trimming cost V 4 bases and J 2 bases, with 10 bases left between them. The CDR3 has 13 residues. The V gene's germline CDR1 is SGHNT and CDR2 YYREEE (reference sequence).

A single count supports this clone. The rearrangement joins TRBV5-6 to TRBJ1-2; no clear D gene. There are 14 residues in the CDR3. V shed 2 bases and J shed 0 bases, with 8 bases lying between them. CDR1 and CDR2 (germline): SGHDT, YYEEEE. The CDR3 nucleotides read TGTGCCAGCAGCTTTTCCCAGGCTAACTATGGCTACACCTTC. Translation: CASSFSQANYGYTF.

The CDR3 protein is CASSTPSGRTHEQFF. The CDR3 DNA reads TGTGCCAGCAGCACACCCAGCGGGAGGACCCATGAGCAGTTCTTC. This chain joins TRBV7-8 and TRBJ2-1, with TRBD2 identical over 9 bases. CDR3 length equals 15 residues. Per the germline V gene, CDR1 is SGHVS and CDR2 is FQNEAQ. J was trimmed by 8 bases and V by 5 bases; bases with no gene match: 10.

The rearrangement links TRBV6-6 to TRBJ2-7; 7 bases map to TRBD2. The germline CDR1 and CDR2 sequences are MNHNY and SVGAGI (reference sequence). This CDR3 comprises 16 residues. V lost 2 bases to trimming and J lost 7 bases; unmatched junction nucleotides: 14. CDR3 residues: CASSYQKVAGAGEQYF. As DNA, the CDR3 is TGTGCCAGCAGTTACCAAAAGGTCGCGGGAGCGGGTGAGCAGTACTTC.

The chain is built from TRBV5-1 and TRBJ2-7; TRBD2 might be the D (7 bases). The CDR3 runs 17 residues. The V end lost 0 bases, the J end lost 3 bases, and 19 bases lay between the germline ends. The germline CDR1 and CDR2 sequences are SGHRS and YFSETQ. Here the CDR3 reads CASSLAAGEGGVYEQYF. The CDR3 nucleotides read TGCGCCAGCAGCTTGGCCGCGGGGGAAGGGGGAGTCTACGAGCAGTACTTC.

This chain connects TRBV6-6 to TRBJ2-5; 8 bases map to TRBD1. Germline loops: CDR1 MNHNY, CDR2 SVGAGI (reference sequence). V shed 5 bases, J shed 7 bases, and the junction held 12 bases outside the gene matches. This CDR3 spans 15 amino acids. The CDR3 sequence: CASSTPMDRAGTQYF. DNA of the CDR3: TGTGCCAGCAGTACCCCCATGGACAGGGCGGGGACCCAGTACTTC.

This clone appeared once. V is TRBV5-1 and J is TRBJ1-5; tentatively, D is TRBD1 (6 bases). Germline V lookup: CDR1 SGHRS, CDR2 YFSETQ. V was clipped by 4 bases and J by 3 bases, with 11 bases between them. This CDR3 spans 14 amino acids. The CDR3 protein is CASSPTGNNQPQHF. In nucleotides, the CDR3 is TGCGCCAGCAGCCCGACAGGAAACAATCAGCCCCAGCATTTT.